One and the same sample provided the 15 T cell receptor beta chains below, sequenced in a study of shared clonotypes between healthy human individuals. Some clones are missing from TCRdb's copy, which holds only in-frame ones; the method was immunoSEQ multiplex PCR. The top ten clones hold around 0.14% of a sample with roughly 2.5 million clones, over 85% of them seen once. Sequenced input: naive CD4+ T cells sorted from blood. Subset meaning: CD45RA+ positively selected. The receptor source for this set is a man aged 18-30 years in good health.

This clone was seen a few times. The same CDR3 arises from other DNA sequences in this sample as well. V usage is TRBV9 and J usage is TRBJ1-5; D not resolved. CDR1 SGDLS and CDR2 YYNGEE come from the germline V gene. Trimming removed 0 bases from V and 0 bases from J, with 7 bases in between. This CDR3 has 15 residues. CDR3 nucleotides: TGTGCCAGCAGCGTAGAAGGGAATAGCAATCAGCCCCAGCATTTT. The encoded protein is CASSVEGNSNQPQHF.

CDR3 nucleotides: TGTGCCAGCAGCCGGGTCCGGGGGACGGGTGGGGAGACCCAGTACTTC. It yields the protein CASSRVRGTGGETQYF. The chain has TRBV7-3 and TRBJ2-5; TRBD2 might be the D (6 bases). Germline V gene sequence: CDR1 SGHTA, CDR2 FQGTGA. The CDR3 is 16 amino acids. Between the trimmed V and J ends, which lost 5 bases and 5 bases, there was a span of 21 bases.

The chain is built from TRBV6-5 and TRBJ1-1, with unresolved D. V lost 6 bases and J lost 1, with 12 bases in between. Germline loops: CDR1 MNHEY, CDR2 SVGAGI. CDR3 length: 14 amino acids. This CDR3 is CASRMGGRNTEAFF. The CDR3 coding sequence is TGTGCCAGCAGAATGGGAGGTCGGAACACTGAAGCTTTCTTT.

Notes on this clone: The sample has other DNA sequences that encode this CDR3 too. The chain carries TRBV6-5 and TRBJ1-2; perhaps TRBD1 as D (6 bases). The V end lost 2 bases, the J end lost 3 bases, and 10 bases lay between the germline ends. The CDR3 runs to 14 residues. Looked up from germline, CDR1 is MNHEY and CDR2 is SVGAGI. CDR3 coding DNA: TGTGCCAGCAGTTACCGGGGGGCCGACTATGGCTACACCTTC. Residues: CASSYRGADYGYTF.

The chain employs TRBV2 and TRBJ1-1, with 7 bases that match TRBD1. V shed 2 bases and J 11 bases; nucleotides not matched to a gene: 5. The CDR3 loop spans 12 amino acids. Germline V CDR1 and CDR2: SNHLY, FYNNEI. The CDR3 DNA reads TGTGCCAGCAGTGAAAATACAGGGGAGGCTTTCTTT. Amino acid sequence: CASSENTGEAFF.

The chain employs TRBV6-1 and TRBJ2-1; 8 nucleotides align to TRBD2. Trimming took 6 bases from V and 6 from J; bases not matched to a gene: 10. Germline-derived CDR1 and CDR2 are MNHNS and SASEGT. The CDR3 has 15 amino acids. CDR3 DNA sequence: TGTGCCAGCAGCCGACTGGGCGGGGGGACCAATGAGCAGTTCTTC. Its protein product is CASSRLGGGTNEQFF.

V gene TRBV19 combines with J gene TRBJ2-5; 10 positions agree with TRBD1. This CDR3 region has 15 residues. The V segment lost 3 bases and the J segment 5 bases; nucleotides outside the gene matches: 6. CDR1 and CDR2 from the germline V gene are LNHDA and SQIVND (reference sequence). The CDR3 protein is CASSIAGTGVETQYF. The CDR3 nucleotides are TGTGCCAGTAGTATTGCTGGGACAGGGGTCGAGACCCAGTACTTC.

The chain uses TRBV6-5 and TRBJ1-2; D not certain. In germline, CDR1 is MNHEY, CDR2 SVGAGI. V was pared by 0 bases and J by 7 bases, with 9 bases between. The CDR3 contains 13 residues. DNA for the CDR3: TGTGCCAGCAGTTACTCGAGCTGGGCTGGCTACACCTTC. Its translation is CASSYSSWAGYTF.

This clone came up once. This sequence joins TRBV10-3 and TRBJ2-3, with D tentatively TRBD1 (6 bases). Germline loops: CDR1 ENHRY, CDR2 SYGVKD. The CDR3 covers 13 residues. With 10 bases removed from V and 2 bases from J, the gap between germline ends came to 13 bases. CDR3 protein: CATLQGSTDTQYF. The CDR3 DNA follows: TGTGCCACCTTACAGGGATCCACAGATACGCAGTATTTT.

This chain joins TRBV5-6 and TRBJ2-1; TRBD2 aligns across 12 bases. Per the germline V gene, CDR1 is SGHDT and CDR2 is YYEEEE. The CDR3 has 18 amino acids. J was trimmed by 0 bases and V by 4 bases; bases with no gene match: 8. CDR3 sequence reads: CASSPTSGRSSSYNEQFF. The CDR3 DNA follows: TGTGCCAGCAGCCCTACTAGCGGGAGGTCGAGCTCCTACAATGAGCAGTTCTTC. Using reference TRBV5-6 and TRBJ2-1 for the parts outside the CDR3, the full variable domain is DAGVTQSPTHLIKTRGQQVTLRCSPKSGHDTVSWYQQALGQGPQFIFQYYEEEERQRGNFPDRFSGHQFPNYSSELNVNALLLGDSALYLCASSPTSGRSSSYNEQFFGPGTRLTVL.

As regards this clone: The sample has other DNA sequences that encode this CDR3 too. CDR3 nucleotide sequence: TGTGCCAGCTCACTAGACAGGGACTATGGCTACACCTTC. As protein: CASSLDRDYGYTF. The rearrangement uses TRBV18 and TRBJ1-2; 7 bases match TRBD1. The CDR3 extends over 13 amino acids. Germline loops: CDR1 KGHSH, CDR2 LQKENI. J was trimmed by 3 bases and V by 4 bases; bases with no gene match: 2.

The chain links TRBV10-3 to TRBJ2-7; 12 bases match TRBD2. With V trimmed by 6 bases and J by 2 bases, 5 bases remained unmatched. The CDR3 extends over 15 amino acids. Germline V gene data show CDR1 as ENHRY and CDR2 as SYGVKD. This chain's CDR3 is CAIRSTSGRTYEQYF. CDR3 coding DNA: TGTGCCATCAGATCCACTAGCGGGAGGACCTACGAGCAGTACTTC.

The rearrangement uses TRBV25-1 and TRBJ1-6, with 11 bases fitting TRBD1. After removal of 0 bases from V and 10 bases from J, the junction contained 8 bases not matched to a gene. The CDR3 is 17 residues long. The germline CDR1 and CDR2 sequences are MGHDK and SYGVNS. The CDR3: CASSEYRGQGESSPLHF. The DNA for the CDR3 is TGTGCCAGCAGTGAATATAGGGGACAGGGGGAGTCATCACCCCTCCACTTT.

The J gene is TRBJ2-5, the V gene TRBV7-2; 9 bases are a match to TRBD1. The J segment lost 5 bases and the V segment lost 5 bases, leaving 9 bases of the junction unmatched. The CDR3 has 15 residues. Germline V CDR1 and CDR2: SGHTA, FQGNSA. The CDR3 is CASSRDRGGGETQYF. CDR3 DNA: TGTGCCAGCAGCCGAGACAGGGGGGGAGGGGAGACCCAGTACTTC. Together with reference TRBV7-2 and TRBJ2-5, the CDR3 gives the full variable domain: GAGVSQSPSNKVTEKGKDVELRCDPISGHTALYWYRQSLGQGLEFLIYFQGNSAPDKSGLPSDRFSAERTGGSVSTLTIQRTQQEDSAVYLCASSRDRGGGETQYFGPGTRLLVL.

The chain has TRBV6-1 and TRBJ2-7, with a possible D match to TRBD1 (5 bases). V dropped 3 bases and J dropped 11 bases, with 20 bases sitting between them. Per germline, CDR1 MNHNS and CDR2 SASEGT. CDR3 size: 14 residues. Here the CDR3 reads CASSDGFRESKEYF. The CDR3 DNA reads TGTGCCAGCAGTGATGGATTCAGGGAATCAAAGGAGTACTTC.